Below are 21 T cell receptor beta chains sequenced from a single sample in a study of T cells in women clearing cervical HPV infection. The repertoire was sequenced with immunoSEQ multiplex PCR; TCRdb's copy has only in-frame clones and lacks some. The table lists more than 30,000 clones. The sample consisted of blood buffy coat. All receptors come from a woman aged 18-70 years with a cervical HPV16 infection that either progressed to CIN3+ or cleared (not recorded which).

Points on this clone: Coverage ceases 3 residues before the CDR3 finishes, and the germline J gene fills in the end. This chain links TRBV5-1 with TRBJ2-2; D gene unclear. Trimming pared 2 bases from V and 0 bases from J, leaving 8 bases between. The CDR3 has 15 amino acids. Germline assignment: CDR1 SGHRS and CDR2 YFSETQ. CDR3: CASSLHTANTGELFF. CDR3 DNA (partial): TGCGCCAGCAGCTTACACACAGCGAACACCGGGGAG.

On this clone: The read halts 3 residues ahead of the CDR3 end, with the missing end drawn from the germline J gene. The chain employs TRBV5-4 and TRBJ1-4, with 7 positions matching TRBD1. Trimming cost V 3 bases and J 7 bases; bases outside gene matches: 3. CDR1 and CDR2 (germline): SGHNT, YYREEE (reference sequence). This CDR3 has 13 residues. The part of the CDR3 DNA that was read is TGTGCCAGCAGCTCCCGGGACAGTGAAAAA. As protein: CASSSRDSEK. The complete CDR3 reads CASSSRDSEKLFF.

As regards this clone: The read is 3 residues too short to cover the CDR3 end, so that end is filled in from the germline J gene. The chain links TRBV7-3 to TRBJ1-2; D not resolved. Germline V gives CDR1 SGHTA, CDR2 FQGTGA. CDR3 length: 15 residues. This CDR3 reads CASSLNSGRLDTYTF. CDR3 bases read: TGTGCCAGCAGCCTAAATAGCGGGAGATTGGATACC.

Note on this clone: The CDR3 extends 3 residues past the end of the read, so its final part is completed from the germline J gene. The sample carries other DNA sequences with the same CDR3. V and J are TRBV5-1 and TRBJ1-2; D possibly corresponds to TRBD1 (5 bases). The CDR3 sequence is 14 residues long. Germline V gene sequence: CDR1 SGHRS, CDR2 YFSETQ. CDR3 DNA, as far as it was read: TGCGCCAGCAGCTCGAGCGGGGGATACAATGAC. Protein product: CASSSSGGYND. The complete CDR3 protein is CASSSSGGYNDYTF.

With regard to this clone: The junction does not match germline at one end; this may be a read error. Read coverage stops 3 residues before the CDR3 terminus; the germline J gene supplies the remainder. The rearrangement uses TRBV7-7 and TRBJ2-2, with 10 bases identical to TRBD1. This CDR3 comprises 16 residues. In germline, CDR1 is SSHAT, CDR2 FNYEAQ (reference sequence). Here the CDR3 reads CASSARTGGNTGELFF. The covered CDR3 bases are TGTGCTAGCAGCGCCCGGACAGGGGGGAACACCGGGGAG.

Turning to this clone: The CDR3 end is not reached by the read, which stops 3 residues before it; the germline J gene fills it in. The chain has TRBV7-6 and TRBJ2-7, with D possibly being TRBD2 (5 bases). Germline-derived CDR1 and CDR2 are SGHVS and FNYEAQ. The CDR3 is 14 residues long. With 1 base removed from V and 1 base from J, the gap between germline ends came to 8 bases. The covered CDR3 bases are TGTGCCAGCAGCTTAGTCTCGGGGTCCTACGAG. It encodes CASSLVSGSYE. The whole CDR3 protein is CASSLVSGSYEQYF.

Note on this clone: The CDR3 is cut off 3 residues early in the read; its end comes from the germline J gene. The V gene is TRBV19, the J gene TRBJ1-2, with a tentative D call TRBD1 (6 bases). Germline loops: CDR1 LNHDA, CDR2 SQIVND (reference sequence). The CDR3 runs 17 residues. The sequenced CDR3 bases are TGTGCCAGTAGTATTTCCTTGGGGGCATCCCCCTACAATGAC. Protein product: CASSISLGASPYND. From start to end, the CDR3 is CASSISLGASPYNDYTF. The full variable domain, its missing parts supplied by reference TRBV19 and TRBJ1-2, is DGGITQSPKYLFRKEGQNVTLSCEQNLNHDAMYWYRQDPGQGLRLIYYSQIVNDFQKGDIAEGYSVSREKKESFPLTVTSAQKNPTAFYLCASSISLGASPYNDYTFGSGTRLTVV.

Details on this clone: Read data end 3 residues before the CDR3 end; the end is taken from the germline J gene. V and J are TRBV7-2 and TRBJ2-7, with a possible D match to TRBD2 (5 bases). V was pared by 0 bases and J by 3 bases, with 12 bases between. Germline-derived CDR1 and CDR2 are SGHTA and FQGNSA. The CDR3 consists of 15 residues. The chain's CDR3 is CASSLAAQLVYEQYF. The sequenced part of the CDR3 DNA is TGTGCCAGCAGCTTAGCGGCCCAACTAGTCTACGAG.

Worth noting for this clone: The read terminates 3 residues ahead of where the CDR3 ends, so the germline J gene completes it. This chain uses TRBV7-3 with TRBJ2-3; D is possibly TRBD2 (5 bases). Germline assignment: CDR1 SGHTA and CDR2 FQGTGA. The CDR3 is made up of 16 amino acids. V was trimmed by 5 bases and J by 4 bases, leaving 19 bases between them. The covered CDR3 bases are TGTGCCAGCAGCCCCTGGACTTCAACCAAGGCAGATACG. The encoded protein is CASSPWTSTKADT. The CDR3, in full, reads CASSPWTSTKADTQYF.

CDR3 amino acids: CASSRTGVQETYTF. The part of the CDR3 DNA that was read is TGTGCCAGCAGCCGGACGGGGGTCCAAGAGACC. The chain carries TRBV7-9 and TRBJ1-2; D may be TRBD1 (5 bases). The read terminates 3 residues ahead of where the CDR3 ends, so the germline J gene completes it. Germline V gene sequence: CDR1 SEHNR, CDR2 FQNEAQ (reference sequence). This CDR3 has 14 amino acids.

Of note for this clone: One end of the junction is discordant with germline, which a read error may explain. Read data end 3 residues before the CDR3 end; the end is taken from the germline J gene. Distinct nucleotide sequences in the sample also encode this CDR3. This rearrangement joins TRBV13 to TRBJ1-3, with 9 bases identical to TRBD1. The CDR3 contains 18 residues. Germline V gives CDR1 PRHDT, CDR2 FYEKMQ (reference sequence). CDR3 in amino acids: CASSEPGQGLVAGNTIYF. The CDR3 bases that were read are TGTGCCAGCAGCGAACCGGGACAGGGACTGGTAGCCGGAAACACG.

The sequenced CDR3 bases are TGCAGTGCCCGCGGCGGTAGCAATCAGCCC. Its translation: CSARGGSNQP. The entire CDR3 is CSARGGSNQPQHF. This chain connects TRBV20-1 to TRBJ1-5; D is undetermined. Read coverage stops 3 residues before the CDR3 terminus; the germline J gene supplies the remainder. Per the germline V gene, CDR1 is DFQATT and CDR2 is SNEGSKA (reference sequence). The V end lost 6 bases, the J end lost 0 bases, and 9 bases lay between the germline ends. The CDR3 has 13 residues.

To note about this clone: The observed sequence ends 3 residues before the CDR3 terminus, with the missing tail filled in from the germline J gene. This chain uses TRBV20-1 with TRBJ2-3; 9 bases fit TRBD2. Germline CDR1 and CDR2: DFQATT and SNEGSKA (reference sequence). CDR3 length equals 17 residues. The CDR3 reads CSASRSFERGAKETQYF. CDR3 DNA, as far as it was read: TGCAGTGCTAGCCGCTCTTTTGAGCGGGGGGCAAAAGAGACG.

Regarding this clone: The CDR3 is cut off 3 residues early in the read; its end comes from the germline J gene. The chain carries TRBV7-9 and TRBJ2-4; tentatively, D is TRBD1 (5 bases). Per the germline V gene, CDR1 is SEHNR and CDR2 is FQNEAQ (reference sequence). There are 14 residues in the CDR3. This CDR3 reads CASSPQSSGHGQYF. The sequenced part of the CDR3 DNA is TGTGCCAGCAGCCCCCAGTCATCAGGGCATGGT.

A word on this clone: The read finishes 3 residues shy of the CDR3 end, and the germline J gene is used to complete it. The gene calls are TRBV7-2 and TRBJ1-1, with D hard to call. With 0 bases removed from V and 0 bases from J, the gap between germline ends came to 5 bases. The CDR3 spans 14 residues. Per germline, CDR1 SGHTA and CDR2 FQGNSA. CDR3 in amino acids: CASSLARVNTEAFF. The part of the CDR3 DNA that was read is TGTGCCAGCAGCTTAGCGCGGGTGAACACTGAA.

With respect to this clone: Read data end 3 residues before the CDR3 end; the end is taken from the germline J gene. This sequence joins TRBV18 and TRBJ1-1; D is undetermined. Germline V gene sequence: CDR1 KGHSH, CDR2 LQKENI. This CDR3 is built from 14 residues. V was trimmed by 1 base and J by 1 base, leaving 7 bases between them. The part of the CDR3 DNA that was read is TGTGCCAGCTCACCACAGGTCGAGAACACTGAA. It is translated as CASSPQVENTE. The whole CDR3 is CASSPQVENTEAFF.

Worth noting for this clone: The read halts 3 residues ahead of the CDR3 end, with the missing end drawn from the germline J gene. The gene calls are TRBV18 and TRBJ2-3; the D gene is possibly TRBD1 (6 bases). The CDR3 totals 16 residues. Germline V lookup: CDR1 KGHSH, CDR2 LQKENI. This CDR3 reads CASSPQTGTIQETQYF. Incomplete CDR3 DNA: TGTGCCAGCTCACCGCAAACAGGGACCATCCAAGAGACG.

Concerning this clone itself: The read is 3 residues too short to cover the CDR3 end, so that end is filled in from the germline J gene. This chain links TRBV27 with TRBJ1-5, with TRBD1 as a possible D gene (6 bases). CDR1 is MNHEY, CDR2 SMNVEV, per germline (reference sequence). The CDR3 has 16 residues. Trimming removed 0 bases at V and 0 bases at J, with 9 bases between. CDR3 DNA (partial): TGTGCCAGCAGTTTATCGGGACAATATAGCAATCAGCCC. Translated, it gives CASSLSGQYSNQP. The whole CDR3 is CASSLSGQYSNQPQHF.

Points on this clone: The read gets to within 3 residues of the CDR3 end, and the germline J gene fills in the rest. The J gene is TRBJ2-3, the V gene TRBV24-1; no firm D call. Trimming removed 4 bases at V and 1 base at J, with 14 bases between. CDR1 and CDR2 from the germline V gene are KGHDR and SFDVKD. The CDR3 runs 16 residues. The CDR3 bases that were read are TGTGCCACCAGTGACCCGACAATCGACGGCACAGATACG. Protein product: CATSDPTIDGTDT. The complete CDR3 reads CATSDPTIDGTDTQYF.

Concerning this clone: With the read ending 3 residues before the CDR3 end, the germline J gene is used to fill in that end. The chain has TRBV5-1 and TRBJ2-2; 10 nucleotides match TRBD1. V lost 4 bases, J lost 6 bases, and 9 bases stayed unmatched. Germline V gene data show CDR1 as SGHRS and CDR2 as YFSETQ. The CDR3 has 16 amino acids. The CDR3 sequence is CASSQGTGAGPGELFF. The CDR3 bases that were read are TGCGCCAGCAGCCAGGGGACAGGGGCGGGTCCCGGGGAG.

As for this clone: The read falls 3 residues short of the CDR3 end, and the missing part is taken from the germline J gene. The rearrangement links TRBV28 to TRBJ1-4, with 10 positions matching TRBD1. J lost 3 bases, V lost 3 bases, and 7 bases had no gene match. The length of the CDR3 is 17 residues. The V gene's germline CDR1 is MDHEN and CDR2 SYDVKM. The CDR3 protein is CASSLRGQGIANEKLFF. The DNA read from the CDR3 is TGTGCCAGCAGTTTGAGGGGACAGGGGATCGCTAATGAAAAA.